The T cell receptor beta chain described here comes from a study of siplizumab effects on memory and regulatory T cells. The CDR3 runs to 16 residues. J was trimmed by 9 bases and V by 7 bases; bases with no gene match: 16. Germline-derived CDR1 and CDR2 are KGHSH and LQKENI. General study points: The diversity of naive T cells seemed greater than that of memory cells, and their alloresponse contribution seemed major.

This table comes from immunoSEQ multiplex PCR, and its TCRdb copy is limited to in-frame clones, with some not included. The table has some 100,000 clones, 94% seen once. On this clone itself: Its antigen is unknown.

The sequenced material came from non-Treg CD4+ T cells sorted from blood. The chain has TRBV18 and TRBJ2-1; 9 nucleotides align to TRBD2. This receptor was taken from a human donor in good health. The CDR3 DNA follows: TGTGCCAGCTATAGGCGGGAGGGCCGAAAGTCAACTGAGCAGTTCTTC. It translates to CASYRREGRKSTEQFF.